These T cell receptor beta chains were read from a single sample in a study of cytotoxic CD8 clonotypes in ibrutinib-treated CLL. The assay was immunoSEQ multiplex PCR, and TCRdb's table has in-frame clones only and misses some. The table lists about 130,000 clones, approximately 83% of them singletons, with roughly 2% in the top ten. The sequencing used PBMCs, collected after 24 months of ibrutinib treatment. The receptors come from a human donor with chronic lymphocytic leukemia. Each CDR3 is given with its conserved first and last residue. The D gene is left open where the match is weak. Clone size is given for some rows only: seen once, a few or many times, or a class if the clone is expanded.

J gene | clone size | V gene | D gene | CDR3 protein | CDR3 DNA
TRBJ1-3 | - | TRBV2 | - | CASNQESGNTIYF | TGTGCCAGCAACCAGGAGTCAGGAAACACCATATATTTT
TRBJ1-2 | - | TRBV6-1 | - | CASSADPGTSGYTF | TGTGCCAGCAGTGCTGATCCCGGGACGAGTGGCTACACCTTC
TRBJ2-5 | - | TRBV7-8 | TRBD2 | CASRGLADEETQYF | TGTGCCAGCAGAGGACTAGCCGATGAAGAGACCCAGTACTTC
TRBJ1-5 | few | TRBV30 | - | CAWSRNLDQPQHF | TGTGCCTGGAGTCGGAATCTAGATCAGCCCCAGCATTTT
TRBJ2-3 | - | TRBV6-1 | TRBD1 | CASSEFGTGARDTQYF | TGTGCCAGCAGTGAATTTGGGACAGGGGCGCGAGATACGCAGTATTTT
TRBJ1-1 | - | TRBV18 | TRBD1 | CASSPETGQGNTEAFF | TGTGCCAGCTCACCGGAAACGGGACAGGGAAACACTGAAGCTTTCTTT
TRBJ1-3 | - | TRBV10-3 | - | CASLPYKGGGGNTIYF | TGTGCCAGCCTCCCCTATAAGGGCGGAGGGGGAAACACCATATATTTT
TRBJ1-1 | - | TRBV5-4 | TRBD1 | CASSSLGQGAAEAFF | TGTGCCAGCAGCAGCCTCGGACAGGGGGCTGCTGAAGCTTTCTTT
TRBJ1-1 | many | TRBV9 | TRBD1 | CASTGQGNTEAFF | TGTGCCAGCACTGGACAGGGGAACACTGAAGCTTTCTTT
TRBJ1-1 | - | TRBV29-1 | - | CSVETSLNTEAFF | TGCAGCGTTGAAACGAGTTTGAACACTGAAGCTTTCTTT
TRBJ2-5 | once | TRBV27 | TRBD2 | CASSFFSPGLAGGLQETQYF | TGTGCCAGCAGTTTTTTCAGTCCGGGACTAGCGGGGGGGCTCCAAGAGACCCAGTACTTC
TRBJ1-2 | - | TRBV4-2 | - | CASSQVSGDSRYTF | TGTGCCAGCAGCCAAGTGTCCGGAGACTCTCGCTACACCTTC
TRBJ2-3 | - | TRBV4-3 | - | CASSQGGSRTDTQYF | TGCGCCAGCAGCCAAGGCGGTAGCCGCACAGATACGCAGTATTTT
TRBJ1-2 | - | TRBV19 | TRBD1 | CASSDEDRGLYGYTF | TGTGCCAGTAGTGACGAGGACAGGGGTCTCTATGGCTACACCTTC
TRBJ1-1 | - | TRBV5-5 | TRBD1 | CASSVLGTGMNTEAFF | TGTGCCAGCAGCGTATTGGGGACAGGGATGAACACTGAAGCTTTCTTT
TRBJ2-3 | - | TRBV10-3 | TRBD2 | CAISETRTSGSLTDTQYF | TGTGCCATCAGTGAAACTCGAACTAGCGGGAGCCTCACAGATACGCAGTATTTT
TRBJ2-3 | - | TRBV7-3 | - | CAPEVCVSSVIRTDTQYF | TGTGCCCCAGAGGTCTGCGTCAGCTCAGTGATTCGCACAGATACGCAGTATTTT
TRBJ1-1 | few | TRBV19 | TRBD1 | CASSTLDRGLNTEAFF | TGTGCCAGTAGTACCTTGGACAGGGGGCTTAACACTGAAGCTTTCTTT
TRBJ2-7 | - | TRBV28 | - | CASSFGLGYEQYF | TGTGCCAGCAGTTTCGGGCTGGGGTACGAGCAGTACTTC
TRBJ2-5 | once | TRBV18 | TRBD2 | CASSPTSGTVETQYF | TGTGCCAGCTCTCCGACTAGCGGGACCGTAGAGACCCAGTACTTC
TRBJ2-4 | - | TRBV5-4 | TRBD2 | CASSSGLAGVRAKNIQYF | TGTGCCAGCAGCAGCGGACTAGCGGGGGTCAGAGCCAAAAACATTCAGTACTTC
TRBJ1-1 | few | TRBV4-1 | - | CASSLDTEAFF | TGCGCCAGCAGCCTGGACACTGAAGCTTTCTTT
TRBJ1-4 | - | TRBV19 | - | CASSIISRGVELFF | TGTGCCAGTAGTATAATCAGCCGCGGAGTGGAACTGTTTTTT
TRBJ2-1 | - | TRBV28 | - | CASSLRLPNEQFF | TGTGCCAGCAGTTTAAGGCTACCCAATGAGCAGTTCTTC
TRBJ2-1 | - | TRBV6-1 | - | CASSEALPDNEQFF | TGTGCCAGCAGTGAAGCGCTTCCGGACAATGAGCAGTTCTTC
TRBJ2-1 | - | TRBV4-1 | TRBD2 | CASSQAPTSGGGHEQFF | TGCGCCAGCAGCCAAGCTCCGACTAGCGGGGGGGGTCATGAGCAGTTCTTC
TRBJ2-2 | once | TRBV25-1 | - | CASSEWTNTGELFF | TGTGCCAGCAGTGAATGGACAAACACCGGGGAGCTGTTTTTT
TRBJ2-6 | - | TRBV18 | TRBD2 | CASSPGGTGANVLTF | TGTGCCAGCTCCCCCGGGGGGACCGGGGCCAACGTCCTGACTTTC
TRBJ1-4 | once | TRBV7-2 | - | CASSLVPWEGNEKLFF | TGTGCCAGCAGCTTAGTCCCGTGGGAGGGTAATGAAAAACTGTTTTTT
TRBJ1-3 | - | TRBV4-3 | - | CASSHAEAGSGNTIYF | TGCGCCAGCAGCCATGCGGAGGCAGGCTCTGGAAACACCATATATTTT
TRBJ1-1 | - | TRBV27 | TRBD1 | CASSLIIPARGFLKNTEAFF | TGTGCCAGCAGTTTAATAATCCCGGCCAGGGGGTTTCTGAAGAACACTGAAGCTTTCTTT
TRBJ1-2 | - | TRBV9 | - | CASSVGGTYGYTF | TGTGCCAGCAGCGTAGGGGGGACCTATGGCTACACCTTC
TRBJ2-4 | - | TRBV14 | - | CASSQVGLAKNIQYF | TGTGCCAGCAGCCAAGTAGGACTAGCCAAAAACATTCAGTACTTC
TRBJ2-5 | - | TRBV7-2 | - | CASSLGGGAGETQYF | TGTGCCAGCAGCTTAGGGGGGGGCGCCGGGGAGACCCAGTACTTC
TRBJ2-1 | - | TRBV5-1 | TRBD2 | CASSLVSGGTGEQFF | TGCGCCAGCAGCTTGGTAAGCGGGGGAACGGGTGAGCAGTTCTTC
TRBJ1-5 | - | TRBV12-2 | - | CASRSSLDANQPQHF | TGTGCAAGTCGCTCCTCCTTGGACGCCAATCAGCCCCAGCATTTT
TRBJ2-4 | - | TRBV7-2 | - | CASSPLASGAKNIQYF | TGTGCCAGCAGCCCATTGGCCTCCGGGGCCAAAAACATTCAGTACTTC
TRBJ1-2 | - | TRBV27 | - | CASSLSSSYGYTF | TGTGCCAGCAGTTTATCGTCAAGCTATGGCTACACCTTC
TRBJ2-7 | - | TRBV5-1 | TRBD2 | CASSLSEAGGYLPPYEQYF | TGCGCCAGCAGCTTGTCCGAAGCGGGAGGTTATCTTCCGCCTTACGAGCAGTACTTC
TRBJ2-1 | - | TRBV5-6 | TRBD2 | CASSLDLAGGRKGNEQFF | TGTGCCAGCAGCTTGGATCTAGCGGGGGGGCGGAAGGGCAATGAGCAGTTCTTC
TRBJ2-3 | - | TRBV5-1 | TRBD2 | CASSFRLAGGPTDTQYF | TGCGCCAGCAGCTTCAGACTAGCGGGGGGGCCAACAGATACGCAGTATTTT